Presented here are 14 T cell receptor beta chains from one specimen sequenced in a study of blood T cell repertoires in COVID-19. The protocol was immunoSEQ multiplex PCR, while the TCRdb copy is restricted to in-frame clones and leaves out a portion. The repertoire includes 250,000 or so clones, 70% to 90% of them detected once, and approximately 1.9% sits in the top ten. The sample consisted of PBMCs or T cells enriched from blood (not recorded which). These TCRs come from a woman between 45 and 65 years old who had recovered from COVID-19.

This chain uses TRBV12-3 or TRBV12-4 with TRBJ1-2, with unresolved D. With 8 bases removed from V and 2 bases from J, the gap between germline ends came to 12 bases. The CDR3 runs 13 residues. The CDR3 loop reads CASEGLGNYGYTF. CDR3 sequence (DNA): TGTGCCAGCGAAGGACTGGGAAACTATGGCTACACCTTC.

The chain joins TRBV6-5 to TRBJ1-2, with 8 bases aligning to TRBD1. CDR3 length: 13 residues. Germline V gene data show CDR1 as MNHEY and CDR2 as SVGAGI. With V trimmed by 6 bases and J by 8 bases, 8 bases remained unmatched. The CDR3, as DNA: TGTGCCAGCAGGACAGGGGTTGAATGGGGCTACACCTTC. This encodes CASRTGVEWGYTF.

The chain links TRBV6-5 to TRBJ1-2; possible D gene TRBD1, 5 bases. This CDR3 comprises 15 residues. Germline V gene lookup returns CDR1 MNHEY and CDR2 SVGAGI. Trimming took 8 bases from V and 2 from J, leaving 18 bases between them. The CDR3 sequence is CASSRTGRVNYGYTF. Here the CDR3 DNA reads TGTGCCAGCTCCCGAACAGGCCGGGTAAACTATGGCTACACCTTC.

The chain couples TRBV5-1 to TRBJ2-1; possibly TRBD2 for D (6 bases). V lost 5 bases and J 7 bases, leaving 10 bases between the germline ends. From germline, CDR1 is SGHRS and CDR2 YFSETQ. The CDR3 length is 12 residues. CDR3 DNA sequence: TGCGCCAGCAGTACCGGGGGAAATGAGCAGTTCTTC. Amino acid sequence: CASSTGGNEQFF. The variable domain in full, with the rest retrieved from reference TRBV5-1 and TRBJ2-1, is KAGVTQTPRYLIKTRGQQVTLSCSPISGHRSVSWYQQTPGQGLQFLFEYFSETQRNKGNFPGRFSGRQFSNSRSEMNVSTLELGDSALYLCASSTGGNEQFFGPGTRLTVL.

This chain uses TRBV27 with TRBJ1-6, with TRBD1 matching 9 bases. The germline CDR1 and CDR2 sequences are MNHEY and SMNVEV (reference sequence). The CDR3 has 18 amino acids. Germline trimming cut 5 bases from V and 11 bases from J; bases unmatched to any gene: 19. CDR3 coding DNA: TGTGCCAGCAGTCTCGCCCTCCTACCGGGACAGGGTAACCCACCCCTCCACTTT. Translating gives CASSLALLPGQGNPPLHF.

The V and J genes are TRBV19 and TRBJ1-2, with 8 positions matching TRBD1. The CDR3 is 13 amino acids. Germline lookup yields CDR1 LNHDA and CDR2 SQIVND (reference sequence). Losses at the gene ends were 5 bases for V and 4 bases for J; bases not matched to a gene: 3. DNA of the CDR3: TGTGCCAGTAGTGGACAGGGTATCTATGGCTACACCTTC. This gives the protein CASSGQGIYGYTF.

This clone has a single count. The J gene is TRBJ1-5, the V gene TRBV30, with D possibly TRBD1 on 5 matching bases. CDR3 length: 13 residues. CDR1 is GTSNPN, CDR2 SVGIG, per germline (reference sequence). V was clipped by 1 base and J by 6 bases, with 10 bases between them. The CDR3 loop reads CAWSGGGTQPQHF. The DNA for the CDR3 is TGTGCCTGGAGTGGTGGAGGGACTCAGCCCCAGCATTTT.

The genes are TRBV6-5 and TRBJ2-5; possibly TRBD1 for D (5 bases). Trimming left V 1 base short and J 3 bases short, with 15 bases between. This CDR3 has 16 amino acids. CDR1 and CDR2 from the germline V gene are MNHEY and SVGAGI. The CDR3 sequence: CASSYFGWGREETQYF. The CDR3 bases are TGTGCCAGCAGTTACTTCGGTTGGGGCAGGGAAGAGACCCAGTACTTC.

This clone appeared a single time. V is TRBV18 and J is TRBJ2-1; D remains ambiguous. With 1 base removed from V and 0 bases from J, the gap between germline ends came to 7 bases. Germline V gene sequence: CDR1 KGHSH, CDR2 LQKENI. This CDR3 is 15 amino acids long. The CDR3 bases are TGTGCCAGCTCACCACGGTCAGTCTCCTACAATGAGCAGTTCTTC. As protein: CASSPRSVSYNEQFF.

This clone was observed a single time. The CDR3 loop is CASSAAASTDTQYF. CDR3 DNA: TGTGCCAGCAGCGCAGCGGCTAGCACAGATACGCAGTATTTT. The J gene is TRBJ2-3, the V gene TRBV2; perhaps TRBD2 as D (5 bases). This CDR3 has 14 amino acids. The V end was cut by 6 bases, the J end by 0 bases, with 10 bases between. CDR1 is SNHLY, CDR2 FYNNEI, per germline.

The chain links TRBV28 to TRBJ2-1; 7 bases line up with TRBD2. The J segment lost 1 base and the V segment lost 3 bases, leaving 6 bases of the junction unmatched. The germline gives CDR1 MDHEN, CDR2 SYDVKM. This CDR3 is built from 16 residues. CDR3 in DNA: TGTGCCAGCAGTTTGTTGGTGGGAGGGTCCTACAATGAGCAGTTCTTC. Its protein product is CASSLLVGGSYNEQFF.

The V gene is TRBV27, the J gene TRBJ2-5; weak D call: TRBD2 (7 bases). The CDR3 runs to 17 residues. Deletions cut 6 bases from V and 5 bases from J, with 25 bases between. CDR1 MNHEY and CDR2 SMNVEV come from the germline V gene (reference sequence). DNA for the CDR3: TGTGCCAGCAGAGTTTATTACCTAGGGGGGGGCCCGGAGACCCAGTACTTC. It translates to CASRVYYLGGGPETQYF.

V gene TRBV6-2 or TRBV6-3 combines with J gene TRBJ2-1; no firm D call. The V end lost 0 bases, the J end lost 1 base, and 7 bases lay between the germline ends. This CDR3 has 15 residues. Looked up from germline, CDR1 is MNHEY and CDR2 is SVGEGT. The CDR3 region has the DNA TGTGCCAGCAGTTACTCGTTCCCATCCTACAATGAGCAGTTCTTC. It yields the protein CASSYSFPSYNEQFF.

The V gene is TRBV19, the J gene TRBJ1-2; no reliable D call. The germline gives CDR1 LNHDA, CDR2 SQIVND (reference sequence). The CDR3 runs to 13 residues. V was trimmed by 5 bases and J by 5 bases, leaving 12 bases between them. In nucleotides, the CDR3 is TGTGCCAGTAGTTTCGGGATTTTGTATGGCTACACCTTC. Protein: CASSFGILYGYTF.